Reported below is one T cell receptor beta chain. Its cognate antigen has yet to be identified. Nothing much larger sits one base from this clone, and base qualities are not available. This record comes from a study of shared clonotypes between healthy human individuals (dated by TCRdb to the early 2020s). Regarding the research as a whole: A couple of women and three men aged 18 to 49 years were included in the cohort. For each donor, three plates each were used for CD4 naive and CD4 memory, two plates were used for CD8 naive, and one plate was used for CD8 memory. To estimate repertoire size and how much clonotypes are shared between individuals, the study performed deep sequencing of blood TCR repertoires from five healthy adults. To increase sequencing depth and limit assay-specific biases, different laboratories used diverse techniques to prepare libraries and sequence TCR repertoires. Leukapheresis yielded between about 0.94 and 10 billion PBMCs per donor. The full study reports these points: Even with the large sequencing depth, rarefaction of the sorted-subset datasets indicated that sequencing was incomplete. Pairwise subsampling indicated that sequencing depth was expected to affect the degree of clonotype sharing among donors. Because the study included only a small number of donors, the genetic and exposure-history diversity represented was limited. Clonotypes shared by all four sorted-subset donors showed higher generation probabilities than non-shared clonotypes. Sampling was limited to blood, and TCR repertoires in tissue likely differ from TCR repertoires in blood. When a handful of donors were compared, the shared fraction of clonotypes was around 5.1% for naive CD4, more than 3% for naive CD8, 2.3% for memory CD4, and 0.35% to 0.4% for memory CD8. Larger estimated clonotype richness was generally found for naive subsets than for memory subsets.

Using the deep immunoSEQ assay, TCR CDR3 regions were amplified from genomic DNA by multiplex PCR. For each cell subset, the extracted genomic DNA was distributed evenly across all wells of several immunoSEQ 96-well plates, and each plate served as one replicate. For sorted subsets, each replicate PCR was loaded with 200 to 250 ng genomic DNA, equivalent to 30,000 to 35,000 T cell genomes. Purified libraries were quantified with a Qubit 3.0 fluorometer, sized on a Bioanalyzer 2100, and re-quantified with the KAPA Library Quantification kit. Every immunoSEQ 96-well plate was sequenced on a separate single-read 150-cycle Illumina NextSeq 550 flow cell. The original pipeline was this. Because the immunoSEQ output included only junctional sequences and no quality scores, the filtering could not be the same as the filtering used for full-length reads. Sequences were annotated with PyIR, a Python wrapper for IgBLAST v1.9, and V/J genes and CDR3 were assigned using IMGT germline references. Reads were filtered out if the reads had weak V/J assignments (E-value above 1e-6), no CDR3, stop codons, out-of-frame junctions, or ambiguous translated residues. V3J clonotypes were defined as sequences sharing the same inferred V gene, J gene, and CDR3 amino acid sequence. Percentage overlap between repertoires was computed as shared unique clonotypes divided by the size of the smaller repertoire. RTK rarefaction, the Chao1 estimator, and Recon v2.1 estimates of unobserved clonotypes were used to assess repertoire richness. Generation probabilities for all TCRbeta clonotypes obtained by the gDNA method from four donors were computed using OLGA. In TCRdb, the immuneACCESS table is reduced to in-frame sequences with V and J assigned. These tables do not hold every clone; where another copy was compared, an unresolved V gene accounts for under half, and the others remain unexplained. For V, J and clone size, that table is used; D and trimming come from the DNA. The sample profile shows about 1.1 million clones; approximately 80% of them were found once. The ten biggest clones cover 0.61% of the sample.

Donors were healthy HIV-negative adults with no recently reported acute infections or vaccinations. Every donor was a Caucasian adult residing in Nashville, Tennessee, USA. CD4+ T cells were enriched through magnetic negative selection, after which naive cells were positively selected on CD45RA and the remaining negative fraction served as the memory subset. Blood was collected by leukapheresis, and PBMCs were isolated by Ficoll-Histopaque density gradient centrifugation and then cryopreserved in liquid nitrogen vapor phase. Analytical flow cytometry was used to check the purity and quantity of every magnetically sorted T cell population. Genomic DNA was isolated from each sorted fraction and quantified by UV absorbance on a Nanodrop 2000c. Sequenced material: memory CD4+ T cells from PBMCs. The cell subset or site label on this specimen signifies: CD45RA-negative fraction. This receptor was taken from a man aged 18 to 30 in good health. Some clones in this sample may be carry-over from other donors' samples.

The bases are TGTGCCAGCAGGGGACAGGGGGCGCGAAATGAGCAGTTCTTC. Translated, this is CASRGQGARNEQFF. This chain is built from TRBV9 and TRBJ2-1, with 12 middle bases fitting TRBD1. The CDR3 sequence holds 14 residues, the cysteine and phenylalanine included. Only the CDR3 part of the read is kept: 42 bases, read in frame from the first base. CDR1 and CDR2, looked up from the germline V gene, are SGDLS and YYNGEE. Unmatched junction bases come to 4, with V trimmed by 5 bases and J by 7 bases.